One sample yielded the 17 T cell receptor beta chains listed below, sequenced in a study of T-cell memory formation after mild COVID-19. TCRdb independently ran MiXCR on the 5' RACE reads; one entry per CDR3 protein. The repertoire holds over 150,000 distinct CDR3 sequences, approximately 12% seen once, with 2.5% to 4% in the top ten. Sequenced material: PBMCs or a T cell subset sorted from them (not recorded which). These receptors originate from a man aged 18 to 35 who had mild COVID-19 (a few samples of this study predate the infection). Cell type and time point are not known.

The chain links TRBV20-1 to TRBJ1-3; the D gene is possibly TRBD1 (5 bases). V lost 5 bases and J 5 bases, leaving 10 bases between the germline ends. Looked up from germline, CDR1 is DFQATT and CDR2 is SNEGSKA (reference sequence). The CDR3 is 12 residues long. The CDR3 is CSAVGPRNTIYF. For the CDR3, the DNA is TGCAGTGCTGTGGGACCGCGAAACACCATATATTTT.

The sample holds a few counts of this clonotype. The chain joins TRBV20-1 to TRBJ2-1, with D possibly being TRBD2 (6 bases). Trimming stripped 3 bases from V and 0 bases from J, with 9 bases between. CDR3 length: 14 amino acids. Per germline, CDR1 DFQATT and CDR2 SNEGSKA (reference sequence). CDR3 amino acids: CSAREGFSYNEQFF. CDR3 DNA: TGCAGTGCTAGGGAGGGGTTCTCCTACAATGAGCAGTTCTTC.

CDR3 DNA sequence: TGCAGTGCTAGGGGGGTGGGTCACACAGATACGCAGTATTTT. Its protein product is CSARGVGHTDTQYF. V gene TRBV20-1 combines with J gene TRBJ2-3, with D perhaps TRBD1 or TRBD2 (5 bases each). The V end lost 3 bases, the J end lost 2 bases, and 12 bases lay between the germline ends. The CDR3 sequence is 14 residues long. In germline, CDR1 is DFQATT, CDR2 SNEGSKA (reference sequence).

The rearrangement links TRBV11-2 to TRBJ2-1; the D gene is possibly TRBD2 (6 bases). The CDR3 has 14 amino acids. CDR1 and CDR2 from the germline V gene are SGHAT and FQNNGV. V was cut by 5 bases and J by 3 bases, with 11 bases left in between. CDR3 sequence: CASSPFGGYNEQFF. The CDR3 coding sequence is TGTGCCAGCAGCCCATTCGGGGGCTACAATGAGCAGTTCTTC.

The chain couples TRBV6-6 to TRBJ1-5, with 7 bases lining up with TRBD1. The ends lost 0 bases at V and 7 bases at J; junction bases unmatched: 9. The germline V gene encodes CDR1 MNHNY and CDR2 SVGAGI (reference sequence). CDR3 length equals 16 residues. Here the CDR3 DNA reads TGTGCCAGCAGTTACTCGAAAGGGGGCGGTGGGCAGCCCCAGCATTTT. Translated, it gives CASSYSKGGGGQPQHF.

V and J are TRBV5-1 and TRBJ1-6, with D possibly TRBD1 on 5 matching bases. The CDR3 consists of 14 residues. V was pared by 6 bases and J by 7 bases, with 14 bases between. CDR1 is SGHRS and CDR2 is YFSETQ in the germline V gene. The CDR3 protein is CASTQYEGNSPLHF. For the CDR3, the DNA is TGCGCCAGCACCCAATACGAGGGGAATTCACCCCTCCACTTT. Together with reference TRBV5-1 and TRBJ1-6, the CDR3 gives the full variable domain: KAGVTQTPRYLIKTRGQQVTLSCSPISGHRSVSWYQQTPGQGLQFLFEYFSETQRNKGNFPGRFSGRQFSNSRSEMNVSTLELGDSALYLCASTQYEGNSPLHFGNGTRLTVT.

The CDR3 spells CASSLGSSGGRGTDTQYF. In nucleotides, the CDR3 is TGTGCCAGCAGCCTGGGTTCTAGCGGGGGCCGGGGCACAGATACGCAGTATTTT. The chain links TRBV5-4 to TRBJ2-3, with 10 bases matching TRBD2. V shed 4 bases and J 1 base; nucleotides not matched to a gene: 12. Looked up from germline, CDR1 is SGHNT and CDR2 is YYREEE (reference sequence). The CDR3 runs 18 residues.

Ten or more counts support this clonotype. This chain connects TRBV12-3 or TRBV12-4 to TRBJ2-7; D may correspond to TRBD1 or TRBD2 (7 bases each). This CDR3 has 14 residues. Trimming took 7 bases from V and 6 from J, leaving 19 bases between them. The CDR3 DNA reads TGTGCCAGCACCCAAAGGGAGGGGGCTGGCGAGCAGTACTTC. Its protein product is CASTQREGAGEQYF.

V gene TRBV27 combines with J gene TRBJ1-6; TRBD1 is a possible D gene (6 bases). Deletions cut 6 bases from V and 7 bases from J, with 10 bases between. Germline loops: CDR1 MNHEY, CDR2 SMNVEV (reference sequence). The CDR3 runs to 13 residues. The CDR3 DNA follows: TGTGCCAGCAGCGTTCAGGGGAATTCACCCCTCCACTTT. Amino acids: CASSVQGNSPLHF.

This clonotype was seen more than once but under ten times. This rearrangement joins TRBV18 to TRBJ1-1, with D tentatively TRBD1 (6 bases). Germline V gene data show CDR1 as KGHSH and CDR2 as LQKENI. The CDR3 contains 14 residues. Trimming took 3 bases from V and 4 from J, leaving 12 bases between them. CDR3 in DNA: TGTGCCAGCTCACCCCTGGGGGGGGCCACTGAAGCTTTCTTT. The encoded protein is CASSPLGGATEAFF.

The J gene is TRBJ1-2, the V gene TRBV6-6; D is unclear. Trimming took off 6 bases at V and 2 bases at J, with 10 bases between the two ends. Germline CDR1 is MNHNY and CDR2 is SVGAGI (reference sequence). This CDR3 is 13 amino acids long. Here the CDR3 reads CASRPDLNYGYTF. The CDR3 DNA is TGTGCCAGCAGGCCGGACTTAAACTATGGCTACACCTTC.

This clonotype was seen repeatedly, ten times or more. The chain is built from TRBV5-1 and TRBJ2-7, with D possibly TRBD1 on 6 matching bases. Germline V gene data show CDR1 as SGHRS and CDR2 as YFSETQ. The length of the CDR3 is 12 residues. Trimming left V 0 bases short and J 9 bases short, with 10 bases between. The chain's CDR3 is CASSLDLGGQYF. The CDR3, as DNA: TGCGCCAGCAGCTTGGATCTAGGGGGGCAGTACTTC. Full variable domain (rest looked up from reference TRBV5-1 and TRBJ2-7): KAGVTQTPRYLIKTRGQQVTLSCSPISGHRSVSWYQQTPGQGLQFLFEYFSETQRNKGNFPGRFSGRQFSNSRSEMNVSTLELGDSALYLCASSLDLGGQYFGPGTRLTVT.

The V gene is TRBV7-2, the J gene TRBJ2-3, with a tentative D call TRBD2 (5 bases). Germline V gene data show CDR1 as SGHTA and CDR2 as FQGNSA. The CDR3 contains 13 residues. The V gene lost 5 bases and the J gene lost 1 base, with 7 bases spanning the gap. CDR3 region: CASSGSRTDTQYF. The CDR3, as DNA: TGTGCCAGCAGCGGGAGCCGCACAGATACGCAGTATTTT.

CDR3 sequence (DNA): TGTGCCACCTCGCTAAGCGGGGGGGCCACAGATACGCAGTATTTT. Translating gives CATSLSGGATDTQYF. The chain couples TRBV5-6 to TRBJ2-3; 10 bases map to TRBD2. In germline, CDR1 is SGHDT, CDR2 YYEEEE. V trimming: 9 bases; J trimming: 2 bases; junction bases outside the gene matches: 9. This CDR3 is 15 amino acids long. Full variable domain (missing parts from reference TRBV5-6 and TRBJ2-3): DAGVTQSPTHLIKTRGQQVTLRCSPKSGHDTVSWYQQALGQGPQFIFQYYEEEERQRGNFPDRFSGHQFPNYSSELNVNALLLGDSALYLCATSLSGGATDTQYFGPGTRLTVL.

This clonotype showed up many times. The V gene is TRBV7-2, the J gene TRBJ2-3, with D uncertain. The germline V gene has CDR1 SGHTA and CDR2 FQGNSA. Trimming left V 2 bases short and J 1 base short, with 10 bases between. The CDR3 is 15 amino acids. The CDR3 loop reads CASSLQAGGTDTQYF. The CDR3 bases are TGTGCCAGCAGCTTACAGGCAGGTGGCACAGATACGCAGTATTTT.

This clonotype appeared many times. This chain links TRBV5-1 with TRBJ2-7; D may correspond to TRBD1 or TRBD2 (5 bases each). Deletions cut 4 bases from V and 6 bases from J, with 20 bases between. In germline, CDR1 is SGHRS, CDR2 YFSETQ. The CDR3 spans 15 residues. As DNA, the CDR3 is TGCGCCAGCAGCGCCGCCGGGACCGCTCTTCGCGAGCAGTACTTC. Its protein is CASSAAGTALREQYF.

This clonotype was found a few times. The V gene is TRBV7-8, the J gene TRBJ2-3; 7 bases are a match to TRBD2. With 5 bases clipped from V and 9 bases from J, the junction kept 5 bases outside the gene matches. The CDR3 is made up of 12 amino acids. The V gene's germline CDR1 is SGHVS and CDR2 FQNEAQ. CDR3 nucleotide sequence: TGTGCCAGCAGCATGATTAGCGGGACGCAGTATTTT. Translating gives CASSMISGTQYF. Complete variable domain (other parts from reference TRBV7-8 and TRBJ2-3): GAGVSQSPRYKVAKRGQDVALRCDPISGHVSLFWYQQALGQGPEFLTYFQNEAQLDKSGLPSDRFFAERPEGSVSTLKIQRTQQEDSAVYLCASSMISGTQYFGPGTRLTVL.